This record concerns one T cell receptor (beta chain) sequence. The clone's antigen remains unknown. Base qualities were left out, and no much larger clone turns up one base away. Library preparation employed the immunoSEQ multiplex PCR assay. TCR beta CDR3 sequencing was performed on DNA from the cultured, isolated CD4+ T cells. The authors processed their data as follows. Non-productive TCR sequences were removed, reads were trimmed to the CDR3 region, and CDR3s of at least 7 amino acids were retained. The MANAFEST web app was used to pick out antigen-specific clonotypes by comparing their expansion in peptide wells with that in reference cultures. To count as positive, a clone had to show expansion at FDR<0.05 compared with the reference and with all other wells, an odds ratio above 5, and a frequency above 0.1% in two replicate wells. A clonotype was defined as cross-reactive if the clonotype was significantly expanded both in SARS-CoV-2 spike wells and in at least one common cold coronavirus spike condition. CDR3 similarity was assessed by Levenshtein distance with the stringdist R package, and unrooted trees were built with ape in R 3.6.1. Held by TCRdb, this immuneACCESS table contains in-frame sequences only and omits some clones. Under half of the omission traces to an unresolved V gene where checked; the cause of the rest is unknown. That table gives V, J and clone size, and the DNA gave D and trimming. The sample data list 50,000 or so clones, and about 67% of these were observed just once. The ten largest clonotypes hold roughly 5.5% of the sample.

This entry belongs to a study of vaccination effects on CD4 cells after COVID-19 (dated by TCRdb to 2021 to 2024). For the wider study: The ViraFEST assay stimulated PBMC with viral peptide pools and then used TCR sequencing to identify antigen-specific CD4+ T cell clonotypes by expansion. Each participant received two doses of an mRNA SARS-CoV-2 vaccine, either BNT162b2 or mRNA-1273. Each well held fewer than 2.5 million PBMC cultured in IMDM containing about 5.4% human AB serum, about 10 IU/ml IL-2 and gentamicin, along with around 9.4 ug/ml peptides. The study compared SARS-CoV-2 spike-specific CD4+ TCR repertoires before and after mRNA vaccination in COVID-19 convalescent patients and infection-naive vaccine recipients. Altogether, around 9 COVID-19 convalescent patients and 4 SARS-CoV-2-naive healthy vaccine recipients made up the full study. In the study, cultures from other donors were sequenced using the Oncomine TCR Beta short-read assay on an Illumina iSeq 100.

The research as a whole found: In healthy vaccine recipients, vaccine-induced clones were almost all SARS-CoV-2 mono-reactive, with only 1 of 255 being cross-reactive with common cold coronaviruses. Only a small number of convalescent patients were included, and no early post-infection timepoints were available, which limited the study. At late post-vaccination timepoints, both infection-induced and vaccine-induced clones showed marked clonal contraction, consistent with waning T cell responses.

Taken from cysteine to phenylalanine, the CDR3 has 15 residues. The only DNA kept is the CDR3, 45 bases in frame from the first base. The germline V gene (reference sequence) provides CDR1 SGHNT and CDR2 YYREEE. Relative to germline, V is missing 4 bases and J is missing 3 bases, with 5 bases of the junction outside any gene match. After 10 days of culture, CD4+ T cells were isolated with the EasySep CD4+ T cell isolation kit. Negative nucleocapsid antibody results before and after vaccination confirmed that the healthy vaccine recipients had no prior SARS-CoV-2 infection. On days 3 and 7, half of the culture medium was replaced with fresh IL-2-containing medium. Unless noted otherwise, every peptide stimulation condition was cultured in triplicate wells. PBMC were separated from whole blood using Ficoll-Paque Plus gradient centrifugation and were then either cryopreserved at -140C or used fresh. The QIAamp micro DNA kit was used to extract genomic DNA from the cultured CD4+ T cells.

The sample consisted of CD4+ T cells from PBMCs cultured without peptide, taken before COVID-19 vaccination. This receptor was obtained from a human donor who received a COVID-19 vaccine. The rearrangement joined TRBV5-4 to TRBJ1-3, and 9 junctional nucleotides match TRBD1. CDR3 sequence: CASSRKDRGGNTIYF. The DNA sequence reads TGTGCCAGCAGCCGGAAGGACAGGGGTGGAAACACCATATATTTT.